This T cell receptor beta chain was retrieved from a study of tumor-infiltrating lymphocytes in oesophageal squamous cell carcinoma (dated by TCRdb to about 2016). Libraries came from PCR. The sequencer listed for this sample is Illumina HiSeq 2000. TCRdb itself trimmed the public reads at Q25 with fastp, ran MiXCR and retained productive beta chains. CDR3 protein duplicates are merged, each entry listing the most common genes and DNA. The sample contains approximately 18,000 distinct CDR3 sequences, under 40% of them found a single time. In total, the top ten clones hold roughly 7.1% of the sample. Remarks on this clonotype: This clone's antigen is unknown. A much larger clone differs by one base, so this may be a read error.

The germline V gene (reference sequence) yields DFQATT for CDR1 and SNEGSKA for CDR2. The CDR3 has 14 amino acids, counting the end cysteine and phenylalanine. Kept here is only the CDR3 DNA, which spans 42 bases and is read in frame from base 1. Recombination linked TRBV20-1 to TRBJ2-1, and perhaps TRBD2 as D gene, on 6 matching bases. The end of the DNA is better explained by TRBJ2-7, so the J call may be wrong. Material: blood. The clonotype comes from a male donor with esophageal squamous cell carcinoma. The sequenced DNA is TGCAGTGCTAGAGCTAGCGTCTCCTACAATGAGCAGTACTTC. Translated, this gives CSARASVSYNEQYF.